A single sample is the source of the 14 T cell receptor beta chains below, sequenced in a study of blood T cell repertoires in COVID-19. Assay: immunoSEQ multiplex PCR; the TCRdb copy retains only in-frame clones and omits some. The table records over 250,000 clones, about nine tenths of them present only once. Sequencing input: PBMCs or T cells enriched from blood (not recorded which). Receptors were obtained from a woman between 45 and 65 years old who had recovered from COVID-19.

The chain recombines TRBV4-3 with TRBJ2-7; TRBD2 matches 10 bases. J gave up 0 bases and V 0 bases, and 5 bases lay outside the gene matches. Germline loops: CDR1 LGHNA, CDR2 YSLEER. CDR3 length: 17 residues. Written as DNA, the CDR3 is TGCGCCAGCAGCCAAGAAAGTAGCGGGAGGAGCTCCTACGAGCAGTACTTC. It yields the protein CASSQESSGRSSYEQYF.

The chain links TRBV30 to TRBJ1-3; 7 bases are shared with TRBD1. The trim removed 2 bases at V and 2 bases at J, leaving 6 bases unmatched. The CDR3 has 15 amino acids. The germline V gene has CDR1 GTSNPN and CDR2 SVGIG (reference sequence). The CDR3 spells CAWSPHGTAGNTIYF. The CDR3 DNA sequence: TGTGCCTGGAGTCCTCACGGGACAGCTGGAAACACCATATATTTT.

The V and J genes are TRBV6-1 and TRBJ1-2, with D possibly matching TRBD1 (5 bases). Germline V gene lookup returns CDR1 MNHNS and CDR2 SASEGT. This CDR3 contains 13 residues. The V and J ends lost 1 base and 8 bases respectively, with 11 bases between them. In DNA form, the CDR3 reads TGTGCCAGCAGTGAAGGTCAGGGTTGGGGCTACACCTTC. The encoded protein is CASSEGQGWGYTF.

This chain uses TRBV29-1 with TRBJ1-5; a possible D gene is TRBD1 (5 bases). Per germline, CDR1 SQVTM and CDR2 ANQGSEA. The CDR3 has 14 amino acids. V was clipped by 4 bases and J by 4 bases, with 14 bases between them. CDR3 protein: CSVGLGVGNQPQHF. The DNA for the CDR3 is TGCAGCGTTGGGTTAGGGGTAGGGAATCAGCCCCAGCATTTT.

V usage is TRBV14 and J usage is TRBJ2-5; 12 nucleotides agree with TRBD2. J gave up 4 bases and V 4 bases, and 4 bases lay outside the gene matches. Germline CDR1 and CDR2: SGHDN and FVKESK. The CDR3 totals 15 residues. Here the CDR3 reads CASSLRTSGTETQYF. CDR3 nucleotide sequence: TGTGCCAGCAGCCTAAGGACTAGCGGGACAGAGACCCAGTACTTC.

CDR3 nucleotides: TGTGCCAGCAGCCCCCGCACTATTCAGGACAGGGGGAAGAACTATGGCTACACCTTC. This encodes CASSPRTIQDRGKNYGYTF. The chain has TRBV11-2 and TRBJ1-2, with 10 bases aligning to TRBD1. From germline, CDR1 is SGHAT and CDR2 FQNNGV. The ends lost 5 bases at V and 2 bases at J; junction bases unmatched: 17. The CDR3 runs to 19 residues. Combining the CDR3 with reference TRBV11-2 and TRBJ1-2 gives the whole variable domain EAGVAQSPRYKIIEKRQSVAFWCNPISGHATLYWYQQILGQGPKLLIQFQNNGVVDDSQLPKDRFSAERLKGVDSTLKIQPAKLEDSAVYLCASSPRTIQDRGKNYGYTFGSGTRLTVV.

The chain links TRBV28 to TRBJ2-7, with 13 bases matching TRBD2. CDR3 size: 14 residues. V shed 6 bases, J shed 3 bases, and the junction held 2 bases outside the gene matches. CDR1 and CDR2 (germline): MDHEN, SYDVKM. The CDR3 protein is CASRGTSGIYEQYF. The CDR3 DNA reads TGTGCCAGCAGGGGGACTAGCGGGATCTACGAGCAGTACTTC. Combining the CDR3 with reference TRBV28 and TRBJ2-7 gives the whole variable domain DVKVTQSSRYLVKRTGEKVFLECVQDMDHENMFWYRQDPGLGLRLIYFSYDVKMKEKGDIPEGYSVSREKKERFSLILESASTNQTSMYLCASRGTSGIYEQYFGPGTRLTVT.

This clone was counted once. The J gene is TRBJ1-4, the V gene TRBV5-1; D uncertain. The V end was cut by 5 bases, the J end by 0 bases, with 14 bases between. The germline CDR1 and CDR2 sequences are SGHRS and YFSETQ. The CDR3 length is 16 residues. The CDR3: CASSRGPVATNEKLFF. CDR3 DNA sequence: TGCGCCAGCAGTCGGGGTCCGGTTGCAACTAATGAAAAACTGTTTTTT.

This chain uses TRBV4-1 with TRBJ1-5, with TRBD1 matching over 7 bases. The germline gives CDR1 MGHRA, CDR2 YSYEKL. Unmatched junction bases numbered 11, after V lost 1 base and J lost 8 bases. The CDR3 covers 16 residues. The CDR3 here is CASSQGDSQGREPQHF. The CDR3 DNA follows: TGCGCCAGCAGCCAAGGGGACAGCCAGGGTAGAGAGCCCCAGCATTTT.

The chain combines TRBV15 with TRBJ2-7; D is ambiguous. Germline V lookup: CDR1 LNHNV, CDR2 YYDKDF (reference sequence). The germline V and J ends were trimmed by 4 bases and 0 bases, with 10 bases remaining between them. This CDR3 region has 14 residues. The CDR3 region has the DNA TGTGCCACCAGCATGGGCGCAGCCTCCTACGAGCAGTACTTC. Translating gives CATSMGAASYEQYF.

In regard to this clone: Other DNA sequences of this sample code for an identical CDR3. V usage is TRBV18 and J usage is TRBJ1-1; 8 bases agree with TRBD1. This CDR3 has 15 amino acids. After removal of 1 base from V and 2 bases from J, the junction contained 3 bases not matched to a gene. CDR1 is KGHSH and CDR2 is LQKENI in the germline V gene. For the CDR3, the DNA is TGTGCCAGCTCACCACGGGGGACAGGTAACACTGAAGCTTTCTTT. Translation gives CASSPRGTGNTEAFF.

The chain's CDR3 is CASSYRRLDSYEQYF. In DNA form, the CDR3 reads TGTGCCAGCAGTTACCGGAGACTAGACTCCTACGAGCAGTACTTC. This chain connects TRBV6-2 or TRBV6-3 to TRBJ2-7; perhaps TRBD2 as D (6 bases). Looked up from germline, CDR1 is MNHEY and CDR2 is SVGEGT. The CDR3 has 15 amino acids. The V and J ends lost 2 bases and 0 bases respectively, with 11 bases between them.

The genes are TRBV11-2 and TRBJ2-3; no reliable D call. The CDR3 totals 13 residues. V lost 3 bases, J lost 1 base, and 5 bases lay in between. CDR1 is SGHAT, CDR2 FQNNGV, per germline. DNA for the CDR3: TGTGCCAGCAGCTTCCCGGGCACAGATACGCAGTATTTT. Translated: CASSFPGTDTQYF.

The chain recombines TRBV5-4 with TRBJ1-1, with TRBD1 identical over 8 bases. The trim removed 0 bases at V and 4 bases at J, leaving 5 bases unmatched. The CDR3 is 15 residues long. The V gene's germline CDR1 is SGHNT and CDR2 YYREEE (reference sequence). CDR3 region: CASSLDLQGGTEAFF. CDR3 DNA: TGTGCCAGCAGCTTGGATTTACAGGGGGGCACTGAAGCTTTCTTT.